At least ten counts were recorded for the clone carrying this TCR beta chain. This sample was included in a study of blood T cell repertoires in COVID-19. Study context: PBMCs, B-cell-depleted T cells, or T cells were the source of the cDNA or gDNA that made up the material.

Measured with immunoSEQ multiplex PCR; TCRdb has only the in-frame clones, and not every one. Of 110,000 to 150,000 clones listed, around 73% are singletons. The CDR3 contains 15 residues. CDR1 is SGHNT, CDR2 YYREEE, per germline (reference sequence). Trimming cost V 4 bases and J 5 bases, with 18 bases left between them. Input material: PBMCs or T cells enriched from blood (not recorded which). The V and J genes are TRBV5-4 and TRBJ1-1; D possibly corresponds to TRBD1 (5 bases). The receptor was derived from a woman between 45 and 65 years old who had recovered from COVID-19. CDR3 region: CASSPQGIQKTEAFF. The CDR3 nucleotides read TGTGCCAGCAGCCCGCAGGGAATTCAGAAGACTGAAGCTTTCTTT.